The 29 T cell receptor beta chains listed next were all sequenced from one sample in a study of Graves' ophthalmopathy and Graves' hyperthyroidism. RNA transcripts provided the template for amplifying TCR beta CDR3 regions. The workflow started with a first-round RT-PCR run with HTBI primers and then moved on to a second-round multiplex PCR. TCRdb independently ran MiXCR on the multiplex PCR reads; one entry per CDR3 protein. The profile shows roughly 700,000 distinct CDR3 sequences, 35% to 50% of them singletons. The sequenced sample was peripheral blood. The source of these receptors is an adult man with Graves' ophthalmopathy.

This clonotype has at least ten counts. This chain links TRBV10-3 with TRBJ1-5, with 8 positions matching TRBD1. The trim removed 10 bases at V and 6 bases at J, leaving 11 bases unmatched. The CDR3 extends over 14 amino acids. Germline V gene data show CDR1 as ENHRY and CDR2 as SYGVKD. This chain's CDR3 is CASRGDRGGQPQHF. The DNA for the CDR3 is TGTGCCAGCCGAGGAGACAGGGGTGGTCAGCCCCAGCATTTT.

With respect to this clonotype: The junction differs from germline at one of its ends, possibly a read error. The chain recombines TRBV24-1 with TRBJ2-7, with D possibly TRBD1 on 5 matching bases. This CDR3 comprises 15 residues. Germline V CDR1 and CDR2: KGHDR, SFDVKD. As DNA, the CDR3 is TGTGCCAGCAGTTTACGGCAGGGATACAGCTACGAGCAGTACTTC. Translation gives CASSLRQGYSYEQYF.

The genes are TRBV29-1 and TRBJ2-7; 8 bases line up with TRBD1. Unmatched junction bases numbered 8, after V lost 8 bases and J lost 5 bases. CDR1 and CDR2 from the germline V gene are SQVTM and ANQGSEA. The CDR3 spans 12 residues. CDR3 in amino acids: CSLRQGWNEQYF. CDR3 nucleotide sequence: TGCAGCTTACGACAGGGGTGGAACGAGCAGTACTTC.

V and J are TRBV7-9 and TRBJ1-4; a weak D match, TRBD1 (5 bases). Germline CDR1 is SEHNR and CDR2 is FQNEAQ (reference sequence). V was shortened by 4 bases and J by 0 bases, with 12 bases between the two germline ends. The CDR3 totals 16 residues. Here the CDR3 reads CASSSSRGATNEKLFF. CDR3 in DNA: TGTGCCAGCAGCTCTAGTCGGGGCGCAACTAATGAAAAACTGTTTTTT.

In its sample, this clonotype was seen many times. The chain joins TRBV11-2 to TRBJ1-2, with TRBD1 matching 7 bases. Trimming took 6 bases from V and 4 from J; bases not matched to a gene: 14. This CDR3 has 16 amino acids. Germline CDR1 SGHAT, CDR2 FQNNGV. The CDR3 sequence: CASRPGAGGTIYGYTF. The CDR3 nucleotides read TGTGCCAGCAGACCAGGAGCAGGGGGAACTATCTATGGCTACACCTTC.

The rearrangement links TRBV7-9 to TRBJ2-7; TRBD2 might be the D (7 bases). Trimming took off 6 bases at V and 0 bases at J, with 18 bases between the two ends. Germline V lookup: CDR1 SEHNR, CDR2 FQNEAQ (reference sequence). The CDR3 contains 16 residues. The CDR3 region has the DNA TGTGCCAGCAGTAGGGGGGGACTACCGGGCTCCTACGAGCAGTACTTC. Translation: CASSRGGLPGSYEQYF.

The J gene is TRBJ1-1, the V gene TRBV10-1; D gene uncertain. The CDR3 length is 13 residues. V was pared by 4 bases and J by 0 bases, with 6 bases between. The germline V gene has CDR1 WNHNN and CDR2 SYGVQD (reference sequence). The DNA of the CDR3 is TGCGCCAGCAGTGGGTCAATGAACACTGAAGCTTTCTTT. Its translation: CASSGSMNTEAFF.

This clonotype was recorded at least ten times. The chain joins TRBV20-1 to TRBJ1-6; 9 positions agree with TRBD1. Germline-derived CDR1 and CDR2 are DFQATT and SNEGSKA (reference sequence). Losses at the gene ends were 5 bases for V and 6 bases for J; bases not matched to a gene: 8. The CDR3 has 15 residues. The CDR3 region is CSASTGQGRNSPLHF. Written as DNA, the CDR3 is TGCAGTGCTTCAACGGGACAGGGTCGTAATTCACCCCTCCACTTT.

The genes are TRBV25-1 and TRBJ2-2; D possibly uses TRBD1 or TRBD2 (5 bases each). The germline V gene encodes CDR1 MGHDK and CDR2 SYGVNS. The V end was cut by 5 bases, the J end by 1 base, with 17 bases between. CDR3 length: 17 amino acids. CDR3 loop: CASSLSAGTLNTGELFF. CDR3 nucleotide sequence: TGTGCCAGCAGTTTATCGGCAGGGACCCTGAACACCGGGGAGCTGTTTTTT.

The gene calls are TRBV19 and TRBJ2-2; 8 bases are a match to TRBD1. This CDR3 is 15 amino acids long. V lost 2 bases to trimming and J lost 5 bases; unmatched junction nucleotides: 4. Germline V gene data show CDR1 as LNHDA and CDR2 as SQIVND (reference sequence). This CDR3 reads CASSIQGAQTGELFF. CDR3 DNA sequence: TGTGCCAGTAGTATACAGGGGGCTCAGACCGGGGAGCTGTTTTTT.

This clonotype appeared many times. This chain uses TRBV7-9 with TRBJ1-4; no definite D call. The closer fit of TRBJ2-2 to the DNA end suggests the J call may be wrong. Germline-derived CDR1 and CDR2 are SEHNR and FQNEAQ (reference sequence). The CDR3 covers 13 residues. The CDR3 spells CASSLSDRAELFF. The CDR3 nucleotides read TGTGCCAGCAGCCTTTCGGACCGGGCGGAGCTGTTTTTT.

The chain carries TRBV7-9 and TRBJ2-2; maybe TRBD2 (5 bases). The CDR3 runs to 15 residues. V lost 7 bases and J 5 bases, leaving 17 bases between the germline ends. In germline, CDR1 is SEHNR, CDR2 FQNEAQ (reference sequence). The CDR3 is CASTALGRGTGELFF. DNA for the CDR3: TGTGCCAGCACCGCCCTAGGGAGAGGTACCGGGGAGCTGTTTTTT.

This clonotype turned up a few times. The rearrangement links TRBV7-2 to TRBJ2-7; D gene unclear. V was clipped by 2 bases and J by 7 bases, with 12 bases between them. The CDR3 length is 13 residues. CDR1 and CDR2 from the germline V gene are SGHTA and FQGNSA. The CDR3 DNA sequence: TGTGCCAGCAGCTTAAGTGGGTGGGGAGAGCAGTACTTC. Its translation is CASSLSGWGEQYF.

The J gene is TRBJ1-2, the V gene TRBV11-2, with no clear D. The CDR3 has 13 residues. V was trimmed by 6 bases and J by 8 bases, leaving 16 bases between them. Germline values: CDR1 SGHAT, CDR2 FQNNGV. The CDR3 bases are TGTGCCAGCAGTTTATCAGACGGACTGGGCTACACCTTC. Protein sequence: CASSLSDGLGYTF.

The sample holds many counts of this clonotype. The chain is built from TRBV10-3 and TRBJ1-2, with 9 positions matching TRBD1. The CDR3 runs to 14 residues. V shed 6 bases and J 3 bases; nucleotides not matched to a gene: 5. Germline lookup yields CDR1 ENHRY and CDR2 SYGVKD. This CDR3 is CAIRRDREDYGYTF. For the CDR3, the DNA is TGTGCCATCAGACGGGACAGGGAGGACTATGGCTACACCTTC.

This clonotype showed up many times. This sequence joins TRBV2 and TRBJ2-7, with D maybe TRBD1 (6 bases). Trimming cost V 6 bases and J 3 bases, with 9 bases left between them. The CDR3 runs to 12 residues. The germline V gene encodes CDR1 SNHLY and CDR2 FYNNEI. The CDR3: CASRDRGYEQYF. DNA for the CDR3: TGTGCCAGCAGGGACAGAGGCTACGAGCAGTACTTC.

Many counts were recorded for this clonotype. CDR3: CASMTGVDQPQHF. The CDR3 region has the DNA TGTGCCAGCATGACGGGGGTTGATCAGCCCCAGCATTTT. The rearrangement uses TRBV2 and TRBJ1-5; the D gene is possibly TRBD1 (5 bases). Trimming shortened V by 7 bases and J by 5 bases, and 12 bases separated the two germline ends. The germline V gene encodes CDR1 SNHLY and CDR2 FYNNEI. The CDR3 sequence is 13 residues long.

This CDR3 reads CSASSLEVRGYEQYF. CDR3 DNA sequence: TGCAGCGCCAGCAGCTTGGAGGTCAGAGGCTACGAGCAGTACTTC. V and J are TRBV29-1 and TRBJ2-7; possibly TRBD2 for D (5 bases). The V gene's germline CDR1 is SQVTM and CDR2 ANQGSEA. Between the trimmed V and J ends, which lost 7 bases and 3 bases, there was a span of 22 bases. The CDR3 is 15 residues long.

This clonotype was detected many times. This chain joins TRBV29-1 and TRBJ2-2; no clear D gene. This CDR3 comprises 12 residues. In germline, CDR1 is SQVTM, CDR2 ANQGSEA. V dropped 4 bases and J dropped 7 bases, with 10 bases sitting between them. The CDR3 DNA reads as TGCAGCGTTGGGACGGGCAACGGGGAGCTGTTTTTT. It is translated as CSVGTGNGELFF.

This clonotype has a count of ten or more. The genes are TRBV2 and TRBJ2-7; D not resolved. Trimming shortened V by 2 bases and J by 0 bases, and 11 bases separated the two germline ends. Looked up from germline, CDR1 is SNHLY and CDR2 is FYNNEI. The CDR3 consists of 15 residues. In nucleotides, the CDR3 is TGTGCCAGCAGTGAATGGTCAACGAGCTCCTACGAGCAGTACTTC. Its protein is CASSEWSTSSYEQYF.

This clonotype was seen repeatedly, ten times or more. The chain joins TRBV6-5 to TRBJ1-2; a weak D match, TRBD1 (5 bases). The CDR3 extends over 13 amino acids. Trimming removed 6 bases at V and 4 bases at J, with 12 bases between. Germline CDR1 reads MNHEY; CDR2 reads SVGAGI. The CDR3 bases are TGTGCCAGCAGCGACTCGGGGGTCTATGGCTACACCTTC. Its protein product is CASSDSGVYGYTF.

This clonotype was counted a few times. This chain's CDR3 is CASSLSYPRPQETQYF. Here the CDR3 DNA reads TGTGCCAGCAGCCTTTCATATCCCCGGCCTCAAGAGACCCAGTACTTC. The chain joins TRBV4-2 to TRBJ2-5; no reliable D call. Trimming pared 4 bases from V and 2 bases from J, leaving 17 bases between. CDR1 and CDR2 from the germline V gene are LGHNA and YNFKEQ. The CDR3 contains 16 residues.

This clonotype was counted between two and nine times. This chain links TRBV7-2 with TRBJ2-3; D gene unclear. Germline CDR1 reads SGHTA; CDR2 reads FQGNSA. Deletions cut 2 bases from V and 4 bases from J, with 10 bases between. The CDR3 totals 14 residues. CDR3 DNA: TGTGCCAGCAGCTTAAATGAGATCGCAGATACGCAGTATTTT. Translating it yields CASSLNEIADTQYF. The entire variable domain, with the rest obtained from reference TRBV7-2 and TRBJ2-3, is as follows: GAGVSQSPSNKVTEKGKDVELRCDPISGHTALYWYRQSLGQGLEFLIYFQGNSAPDKSGLPSDRFSAERTGGSVSTLTIQRTQQEDSAVYLCASSLNEIADTQYFGPGTRLTVL.

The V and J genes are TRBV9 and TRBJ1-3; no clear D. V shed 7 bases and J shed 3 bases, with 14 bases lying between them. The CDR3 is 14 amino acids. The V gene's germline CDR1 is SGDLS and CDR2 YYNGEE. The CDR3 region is CASRAGPSGNTIYF. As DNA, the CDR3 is TGTGCCAGCCGTGCCGGGCCGAGTGGAAACACCATATATTTT.

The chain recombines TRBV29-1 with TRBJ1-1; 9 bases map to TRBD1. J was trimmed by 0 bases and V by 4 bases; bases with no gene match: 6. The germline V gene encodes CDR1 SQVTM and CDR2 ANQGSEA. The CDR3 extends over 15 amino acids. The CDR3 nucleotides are TGCAGCGTTGCTGTGACAGGGGGGATGAACACTGAAGCTTTCTTT. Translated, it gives CSVAVTGGMNTEAFF. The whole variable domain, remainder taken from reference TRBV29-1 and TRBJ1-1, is SAVISQKPSRDICQRGTSLTIQCQVDSQVTMMFWYRQQPGQSLTLIATANQGSEATYESGFVIDKFPISRPNLTFSTLTVSNMSPEDSSIYLCSVAVTGGMNTEAFFGQGTRLTVV.

The CDR3 spells CASSPRGGGGTEAFF. CDR3 sequence (DNA): TGTGCCAGCAGCCCGCGGGGGGGTGGGGGCACTGAAGCTTTCTTT. V is TRBV25-1 and J is TRBJ1-1; the D gene is possibly TRBD1 (5 bases). There are 15 residues in the CDR3. V lost 6 bases and J lost 4, with 18 bases in between. Germline V CDR1 and CDR2: MGHDK, SYGVNS.

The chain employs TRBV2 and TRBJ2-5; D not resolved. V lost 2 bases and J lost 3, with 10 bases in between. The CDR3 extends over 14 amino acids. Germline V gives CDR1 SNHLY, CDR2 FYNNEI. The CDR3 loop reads CASSETGEKETQYF. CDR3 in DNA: TGTGCCAGCAGTGAAACGGGCGAGAAAGAGACCCAGTACTTC.

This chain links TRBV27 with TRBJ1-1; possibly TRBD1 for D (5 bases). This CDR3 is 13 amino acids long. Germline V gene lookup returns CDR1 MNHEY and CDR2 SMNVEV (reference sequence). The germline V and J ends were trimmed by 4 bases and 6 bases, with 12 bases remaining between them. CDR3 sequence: CASSSGIRPEAFF. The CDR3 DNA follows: TGTGCCAGCAGTTCAGGGATTCGCCCTGAAGCTTTCTTT.

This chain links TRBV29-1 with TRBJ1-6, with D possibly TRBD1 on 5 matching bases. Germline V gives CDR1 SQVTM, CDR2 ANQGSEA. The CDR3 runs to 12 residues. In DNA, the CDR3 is TGCAGTTGGTCCGGGGGGGATTCACCCCTCCACTTT. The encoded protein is CSWSGGDSPLHF. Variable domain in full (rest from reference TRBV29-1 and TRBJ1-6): SAVISQKPSRDICQRGTSLTIQCQVDSQVTMMFWYRQQPGQSLTLIATANQGSEATYESGFVIDKFPISRPNLTFSTLTVSNMSPEDSSIYLCSWSGGDSPLHFGNGTRLTVT.